This T cell receptor beta chain was observed in a study of naive and memory T cell subsets. Separate alpha and beta amplification began at the second PCR step. CMV status came from CD4+ T cell IFNgamma after overnight CMV lysate stimulation of fresh PBMCs. V was pared by 7 bases and J by 7 bases, with 14 bases between. The CDR3 runs 12 residues. Germline V lookup: CDR1 SQVTM, CDR2 ANQGSEA. This clonotype was counted between two and nine times. An equimolar mix of two oligonucleotides served as the beta constant-region primer for TRBC1 and TRBC2. Ligated cDNA was amplified by four rounds of PCR with nested alpha and beta constant-region primers and SP2. TCRdb ran MiXCR on the UMI-ligation and nested PCR reads and lists one entry per CDR3 protein. This table holds 95,000 to 150,000 distinct CDR3 sequences, around a third found once.

This chain uses TRBV29-1 with TRBJ2-4; perhaps TRBD2 as D (5 bases). The source is a human donor in good health. The sample taken for sequencing was central memory CD4+ T cells from blood. CDR3 nucleotides: TGCAGCGGCAGAGGGTTAGGGAACATTCAGTACTTC. Translating it yields CSGRGLGNIQYF.